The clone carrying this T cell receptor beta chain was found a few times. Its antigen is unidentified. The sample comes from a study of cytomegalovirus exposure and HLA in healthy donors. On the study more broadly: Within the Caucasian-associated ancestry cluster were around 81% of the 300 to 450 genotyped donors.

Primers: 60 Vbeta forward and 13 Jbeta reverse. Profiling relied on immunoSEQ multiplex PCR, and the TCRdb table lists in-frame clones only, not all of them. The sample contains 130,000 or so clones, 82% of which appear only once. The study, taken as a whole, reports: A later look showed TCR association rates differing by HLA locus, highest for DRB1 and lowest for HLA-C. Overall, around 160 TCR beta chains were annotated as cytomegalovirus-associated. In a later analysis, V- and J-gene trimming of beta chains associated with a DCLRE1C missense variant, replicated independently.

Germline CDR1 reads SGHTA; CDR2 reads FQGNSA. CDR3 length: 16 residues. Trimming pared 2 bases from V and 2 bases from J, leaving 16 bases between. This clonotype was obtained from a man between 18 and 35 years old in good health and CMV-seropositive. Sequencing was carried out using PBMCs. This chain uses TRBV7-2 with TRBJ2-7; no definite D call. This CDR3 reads CASSLYSFSVTYEQYF. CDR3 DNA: TGTGCCAGCAGCTTATACTCATTTTCCGTTACCTACGAGCAGTACTTC. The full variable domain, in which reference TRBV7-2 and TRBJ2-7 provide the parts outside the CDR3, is GAGVSQSPSNKVTEKGKDVELRCDPISGHTALYWYRQSLGQGLEFLIYFQGNSAPDKSGLPSDRFSAERTGGSVSTLTIQRTQQEDSAVYLCASSLYSFSVTYEQYFGPGTRLTVT.